Reported below is one TCR beta chain. The data derive from a study of blood T cell repertoires in COVID-19. Authors' analysis steps: Reference gene primer amplification yielded estimated nucleated cell counts. Some clones are missing from TCRdb's copy, which holds only in-frame ones; the method was immunoSEQ multiplex PCR. The V and J calls and clone size come from that table; D and trimming were worked out from the DNA. The sample carries 130,000 to 150,000 clones, around 91% recorded once. Source material: peripheral blood. The source is a man between 18 and 35 years old with COVID-19, enrolled during active disease.

The CDR3 DNA follows: TGTGCCAGCAGTAGACCGGGACTAGCAGATTACAATGAGCAGTTCTTC. Protein: CASSRPGLADYNEQFF. This chain links TRBV28 with TRBJ2-1; 9 bases are a match to TRBD2. Germline V lookup: CDR1 MDHEN, CDR2 SYDVKM. After removal of 5 bases from V and 4 bases from J, the junction contained 9 bases not matched to a gene. The length of the CDR3 is 16 residues.